This T cell receptor beta chain was profiled in a study of CD8 T cells in ankylosing spondylitis. Study results and caveats: Within peripheral blood, clones linked to disease were CD8+ and relatively rare. There was a TCR beta motif, made of several highly homologous variants, that appeared characteristic of ankylosing spondylitis blood. Prior literature has documented some motif variants in synovial fluid and blood from reactive arthritis. The study looked at matched synovial fluid samples from ankylosing spondylitis patients. Disease-linked clones were reported to be significantly enriched there.

Library preparation for TCR beta used quantitative 5'-RACE with molecular barcodes. TCRdb re-derived calls from the 5' RACE reads in MiXCR, one entry per CDR3 protein. Counted here are fewer than 450,000 distinct CDR3 sequences, 15% to 20% occurring once; the ten biggest clones make up just over 1%. Germline V gene lookup returns CDR1 MNHNS and CDR2 SASEGT. CDR3 length: 13 amino acids. Deletions cut 3 bases from V and 3 bases from J, with 8 bases between. A remark on this clonotype: What it binds is unknown.

Sequencing used blood, either unsorted or a sorted T cell fraction (not recorded which). This sequence joins TRBV6-1 and TRBJ1-2; D unclear. This receptor was taken from a male donor with ankylosing spondylitis. CDR3 protein: CASSEGQHYGYTF. CDR3 bases: TGTGCCAGCAGTGAGGGCCAGCACTATGGCTACACCTTC.